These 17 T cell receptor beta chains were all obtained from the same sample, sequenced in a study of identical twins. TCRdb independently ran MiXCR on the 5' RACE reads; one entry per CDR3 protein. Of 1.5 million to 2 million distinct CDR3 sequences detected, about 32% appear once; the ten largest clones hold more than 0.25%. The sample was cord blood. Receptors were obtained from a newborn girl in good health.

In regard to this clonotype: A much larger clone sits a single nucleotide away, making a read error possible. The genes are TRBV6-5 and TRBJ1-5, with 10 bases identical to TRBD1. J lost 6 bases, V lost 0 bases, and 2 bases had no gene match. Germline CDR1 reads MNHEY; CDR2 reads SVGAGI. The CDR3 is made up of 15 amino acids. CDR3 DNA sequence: TGTGCCAGCAGTTACTCCGGGACAGGGGCTCAGCCCCAGCATTTT. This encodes CASSYSGTGAQPQHF.

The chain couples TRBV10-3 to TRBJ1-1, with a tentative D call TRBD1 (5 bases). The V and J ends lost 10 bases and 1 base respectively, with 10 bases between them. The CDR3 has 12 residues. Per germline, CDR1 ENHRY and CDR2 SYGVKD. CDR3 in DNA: TGTGCCACCGGGGACGGGAACACTGAAGCTTTCTTT. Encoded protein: CATGDGNTEAFF.

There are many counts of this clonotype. This CDR3 is CATGWMRTSGIRSYNEQFF. CDR3 nucleotides: TGTGCCACCGGATGGATGCGGACTAGCGGGATAAGGTCCTACAATGAGCAGTTCTTC. The chain uses TRBV12-3 or TRBV12-4 and TRBJ2-1, with 12 bases matching TRBD2. The trim removed 10 bases at V and 1 base at J, leaving 17 bases unmatched. The CDR3 sequence is 19 residues long.

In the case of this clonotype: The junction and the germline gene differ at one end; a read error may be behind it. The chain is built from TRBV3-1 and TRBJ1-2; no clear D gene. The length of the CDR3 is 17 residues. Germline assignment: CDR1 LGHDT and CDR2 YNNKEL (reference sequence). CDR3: CAGSHSGALGANYGYTF. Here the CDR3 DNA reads TGTGCCGGCAGCCATTCCGGCGCCCTGGGAGCTAACTATGGCTACACCTTC.

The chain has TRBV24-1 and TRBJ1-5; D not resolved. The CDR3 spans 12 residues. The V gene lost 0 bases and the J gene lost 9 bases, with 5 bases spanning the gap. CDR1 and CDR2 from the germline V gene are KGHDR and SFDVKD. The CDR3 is CATSDLDRPQHF. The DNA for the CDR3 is TGTGCCACCAGTGATTTGGATCGGCCCCAGCATTTT.

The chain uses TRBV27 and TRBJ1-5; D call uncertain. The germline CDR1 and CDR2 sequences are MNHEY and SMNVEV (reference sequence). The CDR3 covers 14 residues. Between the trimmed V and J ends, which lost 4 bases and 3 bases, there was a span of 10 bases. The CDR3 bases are TGTGCCAGCAGTTCGCGGGGTCCCAATCAGCCCCAGCATTTT. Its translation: CASSSRGPNQPQHF.

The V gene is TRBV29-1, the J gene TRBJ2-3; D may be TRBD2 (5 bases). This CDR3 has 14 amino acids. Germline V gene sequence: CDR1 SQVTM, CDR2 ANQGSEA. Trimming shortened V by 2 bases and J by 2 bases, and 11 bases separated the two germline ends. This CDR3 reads CSVESGVYTDTQYF. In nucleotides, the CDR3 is TGCAGCGTTGAATCCGGGGTCTACACAGATACGCAGTATTTT.

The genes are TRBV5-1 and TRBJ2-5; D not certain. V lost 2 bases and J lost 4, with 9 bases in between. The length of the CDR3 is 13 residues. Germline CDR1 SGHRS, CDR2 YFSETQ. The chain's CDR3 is CASSFLSPETQYF. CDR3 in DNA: TGCGCCAGCAGCTTTCTCTCCCCAGAGACCCAGTACTTC.

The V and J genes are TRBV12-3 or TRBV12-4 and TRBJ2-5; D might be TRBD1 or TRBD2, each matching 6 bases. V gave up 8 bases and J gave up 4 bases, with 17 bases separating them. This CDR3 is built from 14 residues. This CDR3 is CASGRLGGRETQYF. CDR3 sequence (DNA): TGTGCCAGCGGACGACTAGGGGGGAGAGAGACCCAGTACTTC.

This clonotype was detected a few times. The CDR3 DNA reads as TGCAGTGCTAGAATGGGACAGCTGAACACTGAAGCTTTCTTT. Amino acid sequence: CSARMGQLNTEAFF. The V call is TRBV20-1, the J call TRBJ1-1; 7 nucleotides line up with TRBD1. Germline V gene data show CDR1 as DFQATT and CDR2 as SNEGSKA (reference sequence). Germline trimming cut 2 bases from V and 0 bases from J; bases unmatched to any gene: 3. The CDR3 sequence is 14 residues long.

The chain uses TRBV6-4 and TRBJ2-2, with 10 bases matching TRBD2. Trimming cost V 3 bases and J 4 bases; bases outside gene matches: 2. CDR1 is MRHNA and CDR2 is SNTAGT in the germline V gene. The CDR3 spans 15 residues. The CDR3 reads CASSELAGTTGELFF. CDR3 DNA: TGTGCCAGCAGTGAACTAGCGGGAACCACCGGGGAGCTGTTTTTT.

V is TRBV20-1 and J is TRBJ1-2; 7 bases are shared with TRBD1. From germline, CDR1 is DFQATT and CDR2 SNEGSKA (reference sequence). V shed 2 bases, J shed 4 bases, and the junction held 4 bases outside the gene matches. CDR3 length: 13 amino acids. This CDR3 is CSARNAGGYGYTF. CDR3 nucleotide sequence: TGCAGTGCTAGAAACGCAGGGGGCTATGGCTACACCTTC.

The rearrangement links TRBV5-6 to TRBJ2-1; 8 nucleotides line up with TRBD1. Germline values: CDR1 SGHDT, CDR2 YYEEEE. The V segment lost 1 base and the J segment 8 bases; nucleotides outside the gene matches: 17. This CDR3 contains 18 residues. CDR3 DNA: TGTGCCAGCAGCTTGAGGACAGGGAACGTACATACATACGATGAGCAGTTCTTC. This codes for CASSLRTGNVHTYDEQFF.

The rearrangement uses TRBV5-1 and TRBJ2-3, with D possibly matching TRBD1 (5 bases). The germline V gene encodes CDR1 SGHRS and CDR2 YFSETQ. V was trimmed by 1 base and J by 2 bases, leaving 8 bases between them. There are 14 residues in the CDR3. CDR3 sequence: CASSLMGPTDTQYF. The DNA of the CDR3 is TGCGCCAGCAGCTTGATGGGGCCCACAGATACGCAGTATTTT. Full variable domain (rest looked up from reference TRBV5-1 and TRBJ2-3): KAGVTQTPRYLIKTRGQQVTLSCSPISGHRSVSWYQQTPGQGLQFLFEYFSETQRNKGNFPGRFSGRQFSNSRSEMNVSTLELGDSALYLCASSLMGPTDTQYFGPGTRLTVL.

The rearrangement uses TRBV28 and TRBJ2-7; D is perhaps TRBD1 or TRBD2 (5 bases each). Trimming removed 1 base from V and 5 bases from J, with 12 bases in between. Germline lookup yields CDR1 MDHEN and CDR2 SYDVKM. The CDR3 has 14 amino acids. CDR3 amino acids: CASSLFARGDEQYF. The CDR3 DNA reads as TGTGCCAGCAGTTTATTCGCCCGGGGCGACGAGCAGTACTTC. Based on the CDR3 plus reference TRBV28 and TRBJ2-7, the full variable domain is DVKVTQSSRYLVKRTGEKVFLECVQDMDHENMFWYRQDPGLGLRLIYFSYDVKMKEKGDIPEGYSVSREKKERFSLILESASTNQTSMYLCASSLFARGDEQYFGPGTRLTVT.

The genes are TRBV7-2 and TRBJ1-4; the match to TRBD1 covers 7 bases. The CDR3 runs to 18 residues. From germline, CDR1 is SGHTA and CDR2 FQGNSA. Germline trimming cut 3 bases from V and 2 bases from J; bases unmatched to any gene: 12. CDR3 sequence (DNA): TGTGCCAGCAGCTTGCCGGCAGGGGGGGCTGTGACTAATGAAAAACTGTTTTTT. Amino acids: CASSLPAGGAVTNEKLFF.

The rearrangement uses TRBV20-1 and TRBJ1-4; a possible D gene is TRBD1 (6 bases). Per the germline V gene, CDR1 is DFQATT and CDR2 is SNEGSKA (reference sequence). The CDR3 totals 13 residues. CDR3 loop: CSSRGSTNEKLFF. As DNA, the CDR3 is TGCAGCTCCAGGGGTTCTACTAATGAAAAACTGTTTTTT.